This TCR beta chain was observed in a study of blood T cell dynamics during melanoma immunotherapy. About the study: Patients with metastatic melanoma got pembrolizumab or nivolumab-ipilimumab as first-line care.

The CDR3 is made up of 14 amino acids. V lost 0 bases and J 4 bases, leaving 10 bases between the germline ends. Germline assignment: CDR1 SGDLS and CDR2 YYNGEE. Regarding time point: pre-treatment baseline. Apart from a couple of fast progressors, RECIST 1.1 response was judged 12 weeks post-infusion. No patient had earlier systemic cancer treatment, concurrent immunosuppressants, or another active cancer. The assay was immunoSEQ multiplex PCR, and TCRdb's table has in-frame clones only and misses some. The sample consists of around 20,000 clones, just under 90% of them appearing once. Of note for this clone: Its matching antigen is unknown.

Regarding the study as a whole: At W3, later disease-control patients showed bifurcated PBMC repertoire changes, unlike progressors.

V usage is TRBV9 and J usage is TRBJ2-5, with TRBD1 as a possible D gene (5 bases). Sequences were derived from blood, sampled from a patient treated with checkpoint blockade. The sequence was collected from a human donor with melanoma. The CDR3 nucleotides read TGTGCCAGCAGCGTAGGGCAGGGCAGAGAGACCCAGTACTTC. Translated: CASSVGQGRETQYF. Looking up the rest from reference TRBV9 and TRBJ2-5 gives the full variable domain: DSGVTQTPKHLITATGQRVTLRCSPRSGDLSVYWYQQSLDQGLQFLIQYYNGEERAKGNILERFSAQQFPDLHSELNLSSLELGDSALYFCASSVGQGRETQYFGPGTRLLVL.